This is a list of T cell receptor beta chains from one sample in a study of Graves' ophthalmopathy and Graves' hyperthyroidism. MiXCR was run by TCRdb on the multiplex PCR reads, yielding one entry per CDR3 protein. The table shows under 350,000 distinct CDR3 sequences, with roughly 16% occurring only once. The specimen sequenced was peripheral blood. The receptors stem from an adult man with Graves' ophthalmopathy. The CDR3 runs from the conserved cysteine through the conserved F or W.

TRBJ1-2 TRBV9 CASSEGQLGYTF
TRBJ1-2 TRBV6-5 CASSQDFRVRDGYTF
TRBJ2-2 TRBV5-1 CASSSDKFANTGELFF
TRBJ2-7 TRBV5-4 CASSLFFATGESGGIVEQYF
TRBJ1-5 TRBV6-2/TRBV6-3 CASSPGTGRNQPQHF
TRBJ2-2 TRBV20-1 CSARGVPTGVNTGELFF
TRBJ1-5 TRBV4-1 CASSQDRGSNQPQHF
TRBJ2-7 TRBV6-2/TRBV6-3 CASSYGLSGRGLTYEQYF
TRBJ1-1 TRBV27 CASSSDRIEAFF
TRBJ1-2 TRBV29-1 CSVYVRDLRQYGYTF
TRBJ2-5 TRBV4-2 CASSQRKTGGSETQYF
TRBJ2-7 TRBV6-5 CASSYGGNEQYF
TRBJ1-1 TRBV30 CAWSAPLEAFF
TRBJ2-7 TRBV20-1 CRARGTSGSGEQYF
TRBJ1-2 TRBV27 CASGSAGHYGYTF
TRBJ2-7 TRBV12-3/TRBV12-4 CASSPKPTGALYEQYF
TRBJ2-5 TRBV12-3/TRBV12-4 CASNLDGSGSQETQYF
TRBJ2-7 TRBV6-2/TRBV6-3 CASSFVNFGQYF
TRBJ1-6 TRBV18 CASSPQVIPPLHF
TRBJ1-2 TRBV4-3 CASSQTLTAGYTF
TRBJ2-7 TRBV11-1 CASSKQVFYEQYF
TRBJ2-7 TRBV12-3/TRBV12-4 CASSRDISYEQYF
TRBJ2-4 TRBV4-2 CAGSQDPAFWLAKNIQYF
TRBJ1-1 TRBV6-5 CASSYETTGSTEAFF
TRBJ2-7 TRBV28 CASSSGVIAYEQYF
TRBJ1-1 TRBV12-3/TRBV12-4 CASRPTDMNTEAFF
TRBJ1-1 TRBV30 CAWSLWAGEAFF
TRBJ2-7 TRBV30 CAWSVGASSIGSYEQYF
TRBJ1-1 TRBV10-3 CAISQGRTEAFF
TRBJ1-1 TRBV7-3 CASSLTHSSNTEAFF
TRBJ1-6 TRBV15 CATSSPGQSPLHF
TRBJ1-1 TRBV7-2 CASRQTSGTEAFF
TRBJ1-1 TRBV5-5 CASSLATGTGDTEAFF
TRBJ2-7 TRBV24-1 CATRVDQTGHEQYF
TRBJ1-5 TRBV27 CASSFSADSNQPQHF
TRBJ2-6 TRBV6-5 CASSYDGANVLTF
TRBJ2-7 TRBV5-1 CASSFASGRPAYEQYF
TRBJ1-2 TRBV18 CASSPLQSFINYGYTF
TRBJ2-7 TRBV19 CASSISTSRTASYEQYF
TRBJ1-1 TRBV11-2 CASSFDRMNTEAFF